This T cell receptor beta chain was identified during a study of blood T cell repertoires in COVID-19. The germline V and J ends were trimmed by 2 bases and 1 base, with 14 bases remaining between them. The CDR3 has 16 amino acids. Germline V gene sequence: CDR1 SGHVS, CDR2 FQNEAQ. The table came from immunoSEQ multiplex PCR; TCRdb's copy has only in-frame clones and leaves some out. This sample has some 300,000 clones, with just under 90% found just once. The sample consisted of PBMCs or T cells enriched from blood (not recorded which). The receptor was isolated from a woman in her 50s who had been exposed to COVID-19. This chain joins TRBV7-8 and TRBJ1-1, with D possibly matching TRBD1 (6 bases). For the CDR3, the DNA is TGTGCCAGCAGCTTAAGAATTGGACAGAAGAACACTGAAGCTTTCTTT. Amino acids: CASSLRIGQKNTEAFF.